The clone carrying this TCR beta chain was counted ten times or more. The library was built from roughly 400 ng RNA with molecular barcoded adaptors for alpha/delta and beta/gamma chains. TCRdb passed the reads through MiXCR, listing each CDR3 protein once. The table has around 130,000 distinct CDR3 sequences, over 10% seen once. With 5 bases clipped from V and 5 bases from J, the junction kept 6 bases outside the gene matches. The CDR3 runs to 14 residues. The germline V gene encodes CDR1 MNHNY and CDR2 SVGAGI (reference sequence). These data are taken from a study of read filtering for tumor transcriptome and immune sequencing. Study in general: Among patients, approximately 17 were male and some 15 female, aged about 45 to 80 (mean around 66). After DNase treatment, RNA was made into whole-transcriptome libraries.

V and J are TRBV6-6 and TRBJ2-4; TRBD1 agrees at 7 bases. Sequencing input: a population of CD138-negative cells sorted from bone marrow. The TCR comes from a donor at least 40 years old with multiple myeloma. CDR3 protein: CASSPWTGQNIQYF. For the CDR3, the DNA is TGTGCCAGCAGTCCCTGGACAGGCCAAAACATTCAGTACTTC.